This passage covers 29 T cell receptor beta chains from one sample sequenced in a study of T cells in Graves' hyperthyroidism and ophthalmopathy. TCR beta CDR3 sequences were amplified from RNA transcripts. Primed by the HTBI set, a first-round RT-PCR was run on the TCR CDR3. TCRdb re-called the multiplex PCR reads through MiXCR, storing one row per CDR3 protein. Here the sample spans a few hundred thousand distinct CDR3 sequences, approximately 15% being singletons. The material sequenced was blood. The source is a woman aged 60-75 years with Graves' ophthalmopathy.

This clonotype was found many times. The rearrangement uses TRBV3-1 and TRBJ2-7; D tentatively reads TRBD1 or TRBD2 (5 bases each). In germline, CDR1 is LGHDT, CDR2 YNNKEL (reference sequence). V gave up 3 bases and J gave up 0 bases, with 12 bases separating them. This CDR3 comprises 15 residues. This chain's CDR3 is CASSQTQGPSYEQYF. CDR3 nucleotide sequence: TGTGCCAGCAGCCAGACCCAGGGACCCTCCTACGAGCAGTACTTC.

Regarding this clonotype: A much larger clonotype is one base distant, so this may be a read error. The V call is TRBV5-1, the J call TRBJ1-1, with D possibly matching TRBD1 (5 bases). There are 15 residues in the CDR3. Germline values: CDR1 SGHRS, CDR2 YFSETQ. The CDR3 DNA is TGCGCCCGCAGCTTGGTGGGACGCCTGAACACTGAAGCTTTCTTT. Translated, it gives CARSLVGRLNTEAFF.

This clonotype was picked up a small number of times. V usage is TRBV27 and J usage is TRBJ2-7; D perhaps matches TRBD1 (6 bases). This CDR3 has 14 amino acids. V lost 6 bases and J lost 6, with 18 bases in between. The V gene's germline CDR1 is MNHEY and CDR2 SMNVEV (reference sequence). The CDR3 region has the DNA TGTGCCAGCAGCACTGCCTCAGGGGTGGGCGAGCAGTACTTC. This encodes CASSTASGVGEQYF.

This clonotype was counted a few times. The junction shows a germline mismatch at one end, possibly a read error. The chain has TRBV10-3 and TRBJ1-2, with D uncertain. Germline loops: CDR1 ENHRY, CDR2 SYGVKD. This CDR3 is 15 amino acids long. Written as DNA, the CDR3 is TGTGCCAGCAGTGTAGATGTGTCAGGTTTATATGGCTACACCTTC. This sequence encodes CASSVDVSGLYGYTF.

This clonotype occurred many times. The CDR3 nucleotides read TGTGCCAGCAGCCCTGGCGGTGTTGTGTCGAGCGAGCAGTACTTC. Translation gives CASSPGGVVSSEQYF. The V gene is TRBV12-3 or TRBV12-4, the J gene TRBJ2-7, with D hard to call. CDR3 length: 15 amino acids. Trimming removed 6 bases at V and 6 bases at J, with 21 bases between.

This clonotype was detected ten times or more. V usage is TRBV2 and J usage is TRBJ2-7; 9 bases are shared with TRBD1. This CDR3 is 15 amino acids long. The ends lost 6 bases at V and 3 bases at J; junction bases unmatched: 9. Germline loops: CDR1 SNHLY, CDR2 FYNNEI. CDR3 amino acids: CASSQGGTGIYEQYF. Written as DNA, the CDR3 is TGTGCCAGCAGCCAAGGCGGGACAGGGATCTACGAGCAGTACTTC.

The V gene is TRBV24-1, the J gene TRBJ2-2, with 7 bases fitting TRBD1. V trimming: 1 base; J trimming: 0 bases; junction bases outside the gene matches: 1. The CDR3 runs to 16 residues. CDR1 KGHDR and CDR2 SFDVKD come from the germline V gene. The CDR3 is CATSDFGTANTGELFF. CDR3 DNA sequence: TGTGCCACCAGTGATTTCGGGACAGCGAACACCGGGGAGCTGTTTTTT.

This clonotype was recorded at least ten times. The V call is TRBV5-5, the J call TRBJ2-2; D is unresolved. This CDR3 is built from 15 residues. Germline CDR1 reads SGHKS; CDR2 reads YYEKEE (reference sequence). The V end was cut by 0 bases, the J end by 3 bases, with 9 bases between. CDR3 in amino acids: CASSLGIGHTGELFF. The CDR3 DNA sequence: TGTGCCAGCAGCTTGGGGATCGGGCACACCGGGGAGCTGTTTTTT.

This clonotype has a handful of counts. V and J are TRBV5-6 and TRBJ1-1, with 7 bases aligning to TRBD1. The trim removed 0 bases at V and 7 bases at J, leaving 15 bases unmatched. The germline CDR1 and CDR2 sequences are SGHDT and YYEEEE. The CDR3 consists of 17 residues. CDR3 sequence: CASSLGLTGTAVDEAFF. The CDR3 DNA reads as TGTGCCAGCAGCTTGGGCCTAACCGGGACAGCCGTCGATGAAGCTTTCTTT.

This clonotype was recorded a few times. The rearrangement uses TRBV5-1 and TRBJ1-4, with D hard to call. From germline, CDR1 is SGHRS and CDR2 YFSETQ. The CDR3 has 14 residues. Trimming cost V 3 bases and J 2 bases, with 8 bases left between them. The CDR3 loop is CASSSSVTNEKLFF. In nucleotides, the CDR3 is TGCGCCAGCAGCTCCAGCGTTACTAATGAAAAACTGTTTTTT.

A few counts support this clonotype. The CDR3 protein is CAWSALTEAFF. The DNA for the CDR3 is TGTGCCTGGAGTGCCCTCACTGAAGCTTTCTTT. The gene calls are TRBV30 and TRBJ1-1; D call uncertain. The CDR3 consists of 11 residues. The V end was cut by 1 base, the J end by 4 bases, with 4 bases between. Looked up from germline, CDR1 is GTSNPN and CDR2 is SVGIG (reference sequence).

The chain links TRBV18 to TRBJ2-7, with 13 bases fitting TRBD2. The J segment lost 5 bases and the V segment lost 3 bases, leaving 4 bases of the junction unmatched. Germline V gives CDR1 KGHSH, CDR2 LQKENI. CDR3 size: 15 residues. In nucleotides, the CDR3 is TGTGCCAGCTCACCTACTAGCGGGGGGGCAAACGAGCAGTACTTC. Its protein is CASSPTSGGANEQYF. The variable domain in full, with the rest retrieved from reference TRBV18 and TRBJ2-7, is NAGVMQNPRHLVRRRGQEARLRCSPMKGHSHVYWYRQLPEEGLKFMVYLQKENIIDESGMPKERFSAEFPKEGPSILRIQQVVRGDSAAYFCASSPTSGGANEQYFGPGTRLTVT.

Many counts were recorded for this clonotype. This rearrangement joins TRBV5-1 to TRBJ2-1; unclear D gene. The germline CDR1 and CDR2 sequences are SGHRS and YFSETQ. Deletions cut 5 bases from V and 5 bases from J, with 17 bases between. The CDR3 totals 15 residues. CDR3 DNA: TGCGCCAGCAGTCGTAAGGACCCTACAGACAATGAGCAGTTCTTC. The encoded protein is CASSRKDPTDNEQFF.

This clonotype was counted ten times or more. The V gene is TRBV6-2 or TRBV6-3, the J gene TRBJ2-1; TRBD2 matches at 7 bases. The V and J ends lost 7 bases and 5 bases, in that order; junction bases with no gene match: 17. Germline CDR1 MNHEY, CDR2 SVGEGT. This CDR3 is 17 amino acids long. The DNA for the CDR3 is TGTGCCAGCACCACTCCGGGCGGGAGTGCCCTTCACAATGAGCAGTTCTTC. As protein: CASTTPGGSALHNEQFF.

The chain employs TRBV14 and TRBJ2-2; perhaps TRBD1 as D (8 bases). This CDR3 has 14 residues. Looked up from germline, CDR1 is SGHDN and CDR2 is FVKESK. V was trimmed by 4 bases and J by 6 bases, leaving 12 bases between them. This CDR3 reads CASSRTGRAGELFF. In nucleotides, the CDR3 is TGTGCCAGCAGCCGGACAGGGAGGGCCGGGGAGCTGTTTTTT.

This clonotype was found many times. This CDR3 reads CASSLGFGYGYTF. CDR3 nucleotide sequence: TGTGCCAGCAGTTTGGGATTCGGCTATGGCTACACCTTC. The rearrangement joins TRBV12-3 or TRBV12-4 to TRBJ1-2; no definite D call. This CDR3 has 13 amino acids. V was clipped by 3 bases and J by 4 bases, with 9 bases between them.

The genes are TRBV11-2 and TRBJ2-1; TRBD2 might be the D (5 bases). The length of the CDR3 is 16 residues. Trimming removed 0 bases at V and 2 bases at J, with 11 bases between. Germline V gives CDR1 SGHAT, CDR2 FQNNGV. The CDR3 DNA sequence: TGTGCCAGCAGCTTAGAGACTGCGGGCCCCTACAATGAGCAGTTCTTC. Protein product: CASSLETAGPYNEQFF.

This clonotype has ten or more counts. The J gene is TRBJ1-1, the V gene TRBV9; D is ambiguous. This CDR3 has 13 amino acids. Deletions cut 2 bases from V and 1 base from J, with 6 bases between. Germline CDR1 is SGDLS and CDR2 is YYNGEE. The CDR3: CASSVNSNTEAFF. CDR3 bases: TGTGCCAGCAGCGTTAATTCGAACACTGAAGCTTTCTTT. The full variable domain, rest sourced from reference TRBV9 and TRBJ1-1, is DSGVTQTPKHLITATGQRVTLRCSPRSGDLSVYWYQQSLDQGLQFLIQYYNGEERAKGNILERFSAQQFPDLHSELNLSSLELGDSALYFCASSVNSNTEAFFGQGTRLTVV.

The table lists this clonotype with many counts. The genes are TRBV19 and TRBJ1-1; 8 positions match TRBD1. V shed 2 bases, J shed 1 base, and the junction held 3 bases outside the gene matches. Germline assignment: CDR1 LNHDA and CDR2 SQIVND (reference sequence). CDR3 length: 15 amino acids. CDR3 region: CASSIRGTGNTEAFF. CDR3 DNA sequence: TGTGCCAGTAGTATAAGGGGGACAGGGAACACTGAAGCTTTCTTT.

This clonotype has a handful of counts. J is TRBJ2-1 and V is TRBV6-1; 8 bases match TRBD1. The length of the CDR3 is 17 residues. V was clipped by 1 base and J by 6 bases; unmatched bases: 11. The germline V gene has CDR1 MNHNS and CDR2 SASEGT. CDR3: CASSEGSGGAGLNEQFF. As DNA, the CDR3 is TGTGCCAGCAGTGAAGGGTCAGGGGGCGCGGGCCTCAATGAGCAGTTCTTC.

This clonotype was observed many times. The chain combines TRBV11-2 with TRBJ1-1; 8 nucleotides align to TRBD1. Per the germline V gene, CDR1 is SGHAT and CDR2 is FQNNGV. CDR3 size: 15 residues. V lost 8 bases to trimming and J lost 0 bases; unmatched junction nucleotides: 8. The CDR3 spells CASGGTGGMNTEAFF. As DNA, the CDR3 is TGTGCCAGCGGTGGGACAGGCGGTATGAACACTGAAGCTTTCTTT.

The chain recombines TRBV24-1 with TRBJ2-4, with TRBD1 identical over 10 bases. V lost 7 bases and J lost 1; bases outside the gene matches: 9. This CDR3 is 17 amino acids long. Per germline, CDR1 KGHDR and CDR2 SFDVKD. The CDR3 protein is CATSGTGAPRAKNIQYF. The DNA of the CDR3 is TGTGCCACCAGCGGGACAGGGGCTCCTAGGGCCAAAAACATTCAGTACTTC.

This clonotype was seen repeatedly, ten times or more. The chain uses TRBV5-6 and TRBJ2-7, with 11 positions matching TRBD1. CDR1 and CDR2 from the germline V gene are SGHDT and YYEEEE. CDR3 length equals 19 residues. The trim removed 4 bases at V and 5 bases at J, leaving 20 bases unmatched. The CDR3 coding sequence is TGTGCCAGCAGCGCCCGGGACAGGGGGTTTAGCGGGGTCGGGAACGAGCAGTACTTC. Translating gives CASSARDRGFSGVGNEQYF.

This clonotype was seen ten or more times. The rearrangement links TRBV7-9 to TRBJ1-6; TRBD1 is a possible D gene (5 bases). The germline CDR1 and CDR2 sequences are SEHNR and FQNEAQ (reference sequence). This CDR3 comprises 15 residues. Deletions cut 4 bases from V and 5 bases from J, with 12 bases between. CDR3: CASSSAGADNSPLHF. CDR3 in DNA: TGTGCCAGCAGCTCCGCCGGGGCGGATAATTCACCCCTCCACTTT.

This clonotype was seen a handful of times. The rearrangement uses TRBV5-5 and TRBJ2-5, with 9 positions matching TRBD1. The CDR3 sequence is 14 residues long. Unmatched junction bases numbered 6, after V lost 4 bases and J lost 5 bases. Germline V gene lookup returns CDR1 SGHKS and CDR2 YYEKEE (reference sequence). CDR3 protein: CASSLRTGDETQYF. The CDR3 DNA sequence: TGTGCCAGCAGCCTCCGGACAGGGGATGAGACCCAGTACTTC.

On this clonotype: A much larger clone differs by one base, so this may be a read error. This chain links TRBV7-2 with TRBJ2-1; perhaps D is TRBD1 or TRBD2 (5 bases each). The CDR3 sequence is 15 residues long. The V gene lost 5 bases and the J gene lost 10 bases, with 21 bases spanning the gap. Germline V gene data show CDR1 as SGHTA and CDR2 as FQGNSA. The CDR3 nucleotides are TGTGCCAGCAGCACGGAGGTAGAGGGGCCTGGGGAGCAGTTCTTC. It codes for CASSTEVEGPGEQFF.

This clonotype was picked up many times. The V and J genes are TRBV6-1 and TRBJ1-5; 10 nucleotides align to TRBD1. J lost 0 bases, V lost 3 bases, and 8 bases had no gene match. The V gene's germline CDR1 is MNHNS and CDR2 SASEGT. The CDR3 extends over 18 amino acids. CDR3 sequence (DNA): TGTGCCAGCAGTGAGACAGGGGGCCTGTTTAATAGCAATCAGCCCCAGCATTTT. Translated: CASSETGGLFNSNQPQHF.

This clonotype was recorded at least ten times. The rearrangement links TRBV6-1 to TRBJ1-2; a possible D gene is TRBD1 (5 bases). This CDR3 has 14 amino acids. V was pared by 5 bases and J by 2 bases, with 12 bases between. Germline lookup yields CDR1 MNHNS and CDR2 SASEGT. The CDR3 coding sequence is TGTGCCAGCAGTACCGGGGCTGCGAACTATGGCTACACCTTC. Translating gives CASSTGAANYGYTF.

The chain recombines TRBV7-9 with TRBJ2-7; 7 bases line up with TRBD1. The J segment lost 2 bases and the V segment lost 5 bases, leaving 9 bases of the junction unmatched. Looked up from germline, CDR1 is SEHNR and CDR2 is FQNEAQ (reference sequence). The CDR3 consists of 15 residues. The CDR3 region is CASSQGDTSAYEQYF. In DNA, the CDR3 is TGTGCCAGCAGCCAGGGGGACACGAGCGCCTACGAGCAGTACTTC.